Listed below are T cell receptor beta chains from one sample, sequenced in a study of blood T cell repertoires in COVID-19. Sequencing was performed with immunoSEQ multiplex PCR; in TCRdb, only in-frame clones are kept and a portion is missing. Of 150,000 to 200,000 clones in the sample, 80% were seen once. Sequencing used PBMCs or T cells enriched from blood (not recorded which). The receptors here all came from a man between 60 and 70 years old who had been exposed to COVID-19. Both conserved end residues are part of each CDR3. The order of the fields is D gene, V gene, CDR3 length, J gene, clone size, CDR3 DNA, CDR3 protein. A D gene is named only where the DNA matches it firmly. Rows give clone size only sometimes, using once, few, many, or a class for an expanded clone.

>NA|TRBV5-4|15|TRBJ2-5|NA
TGTGCCAGCAGCTTGGTGGGCGGCAGCGGGGAGACCCAGTACTTC
CASSLVGGSGETQYF
>NA|TRBV19|13|TRBJ2-1|NA
TGTGCCAGTAGGCCCGGGGTATACAATGAGCAGTTCTTC
CASRPGVYNEQFF
>NA|TRBV24-1|12|TRBJ1-2|many
TGTGCCACCAGTGAAAGTCAGGATGGCTACACCTTC
CATSESQDGYTF
>NA|TRBV27|13|TRBJ2-7|NA
TGTGCCAGCAGCCTATGGGGGGGCCGGGAGCAGTACTTC
CASSLWGGREQYF
>TRBD2|TRBV30|13|TRBJ2-2|NA
TGTGCCTGGAGTTTGGAACTAGCGGGGGAGCTGTTTTTT
CAWSLELAGELFF
>NA|TRBV3-1/TRBV3-2|16|TRBJ2-1|NA
TGTGCCAGCAGCCCCGAGAATCCTGAGGCTTACCGAGAGCAGTTCTTC
CASSPENPEAYREQFF
>NA|TRBV11-3|15|TRBJ2-5|NA
TGTGCCAGCAGCTTCCAGGGGACCGGCGAGGAGACCCAGTACTTC
CASSFQGTGEETQYF
>TRBD2|TRBV9|16|TRBJ2-3|NA
TGTGCCAGCAGCGCCCCAAGCGGGAGGAGCACAGATACGCAGTATTTT
CASSAPSGRSTDTQYF
>TRBD1|TRBV30|14|TRBJ1-1|NA
TGTGCCTGGAGGCCGGGACAGCTGAACACTGAAGCTTTCTTT
CAWRPGQLNTEAFF
>NA|TRBV28|12|TRBJ1-5|NA
TGTGCCAGCAGACAAGGCGGTCAGCCCCAGCATTTT
CASRQGGQPQHF
>NA|TRBV12-3/TRBV12-4|12|TRBJ2-1|once
TGTGCCAGCAGTTTGTCGGGGGATGAGCAGTTCTTC
CASSLSGDEQFF
>TRBD1|TRBV9|14|TRBJ1-5|NA
TGTGCCAGCAGCGCGCGGGACAGCTATCAGCCCCAGCATTTT
CASSARDSYQPQHF
>TRBD2|TRBV7-2|16|TRBJ2-2|NA
TGTGCCAGCAGCTTAGGGACGGGAGGGTGGACCGGGGAGCTGTTTTTT
CASSLGTGGWTGELFF
>TRBD1|TRBV5-4|14|TRBJ2-7|once
TGTGCCAGCAGCTTGGCGGGACAGGCCTACGAGCAGTACTTC
CASSLAGQAYEQYF
>NA|TRBV3-1/TRBV3-2|15|TRBJ1-5|NA
TGTGCCAGCAGCCAAGATTCAGGGGGCAATCAGCCCCAGCATTTT
CASSQDSGGNQPQHF
>NA|TRBV10-3|15|TRBJ1-2|NA
TGTGCCACCTTTCCCCGACTGCTGAGTGGGTATGGCTACACCTTC
CATFPRLLSGYGYTF
>NA|TRBV27|16|TRBJ1-1|NA
TGTGCCAGCAGTTTTATTACCAGGGGCCAGGGCACTGAAGCTTTCTTT
CASSFITRGQGTEAFF
>NA|TRBV19|13|TRBJ1-1|few
TGTGCCAGTAGTATAAATCGGAGGACTGAAGCTTTCTTT
CASSINRRTEAFF
>NA|TRBV21-1|15|TRBJ1-3|NA
TGTGCCAGCAGCAAAGTGGGCAGCTCTGGAAACACCATATATTTT
CASSKVGSSGNTIYF
>TRBD1|TRBV10-3|16|TRBJ1-1|few
TGTGCCATCAGGGGGGACAGGGGCCATTCTGACACTGAAGCTTTCTTT
CAIRGDRGHSDTEAFF
>NA|TRBV9|13|TRBJ1-5|NA
TGTGCCAGCAGCGGGGGGACAATTCAGCCCCAGCATTTT
CASSGGTIQPQHF
>NA|TRBV10-3|15|TRBJ2-1|NA
TGTGCCATCAGTGACCCGTCTAGCTCCTACAATGAGCAGTTCTTC
CAISDPSSSYNEQFF
>NA|TRBV28|12|TRBJ1-5|few
TGTGCCAGCAGTTTGCCTCCAGAGCCCCAGCATTTT
CASSLPPEPQHF
>NA|TRBV20-1|11|TRBJ2-1|NA
TGCAGTGCTAGCGAGTACAATGAGCAGTTCTTC
CSASEYNEQFF
>TRBD1|TRBV30|13|TRBJ1-1|NA
TGTGCCTGGAGCAGGGGGCGGAACACTGAAGCTTTCTTT
CAWSRGRNTEAFF
>TRBD1|TRBV6-5|13|TRBJ1-4|NA
TGTGCCAGCGGGGAGACAGGGGGAGAAAAACTGTTTTTT
CASGETGGEKLFF
>TRBD1|TRBV6-1|15|TRBJ2-7|few
TGTGCCAGCAGTGAAATGGGGACAGGGGTGTACGAGCAGTACTTC
CASSEMGTGVYEQYF
>NA|TRBV18|12|TRBJ2-3|NA
TGTGCCAGCTCATACACCACAGATACGCAGTATTTT
CASSYTTDTQYF
>NA|TRBV7-6|13|TRBJ2-7|NA
TGTGCCAGCAGCGTGGCCAGCTCCTACGAGCAGTACTTC
CASSVASSYEQYF
>NA|TRBV15|17|TRBJ2-3|NA
TGTGCCACCAGCAGACCTTTCGGGGGGCGGGGCACAGATACGCAGTATTTT
CATSRPFGGRGTDTQYF
>TRBD1|TRBV6-5|14|TRBJ1-2|NA
TGTGCCAGCAGTTCCACTCAGGGGGCCTATGGCTACACCTTC
CASSSTQGAYGYTF
>TRBD1|TRBV14|15|TRBJ2-7|NA
TGTGCCAGCAGCCGCCGGACAGGGGGTCTAAACGAGCAGTACTTC
CASSRRTGGLNEQYF
>TRBD1|TRBV25-1|15|TRBJ1-6|NA
TGTGCCAGCAGTGTGGCCGGGACAGGGAATTCACCCCTCCACTTT
CASSVAGTGNSPLHF
>NA|TRBV7-6|16|TRBJ2-7|NA
TGTGCCAGCAGCTTAGAGTGGGCCCAGGGGTCCCACGAGCAGTACTTC
CASSLEWAQGSHEQYF
>NA|TRBV19|15|TRBJ2-5|NA
TGTGCCAGTAGTCGGGTCACAGGGCGGGGGGAGACCCAGTACTTC
CASSRVTGRGETQYF
>TRBD1|TRBV6-1|13|TRBJ1-1|few
TGTGCCAGCAGTGAGAGGACAGGTGGTTCGACTTTCTTT
CASSERTGGSTFF
>TRBD1|TRBV7-2|16|TRBJ1-5|NA
TGTGCCAGCAGCTGGGCAGGGGGTCGTAGCAATCAGCCCCAGCATTTT
CASSWAGGRSNQPQHF
>TRBD2|TRBV7-7|15|TRBJ2-3|NA
TGTGCCAGCAGCTTAACTAGCGGGGGCACAGATACGCAGTATTTT
CASSLTSGGTDTQYF
>NA|TRBV27|13|TRBJ1-1|NA
TGTGCCAGCAGTTTATCTATAATCTCTGAAGCTTTCTTT
CASSLSIISEAFF
>NA|TRBV6-5|16|TRBJ1-5|NA
TGTGCCAGCAGTTACGGGGGACACCTTAGCAATCAGCCCCAGCATTTT
CASSYGGHLSNQPQHF